The 21 T cell receptor beta chains listed next were all sequenced from one sample in a study of blood T cell repertoires in COVID-19. Here immunoSEQ multiplex PCR was the method, and the copy in TCRdb shows in-frame clones only, minus some. The profile shows more than 250,000 clones, more than 80% of them singletons. Material: peripheral blood. These receptors came from a man aged 18-30 years who had recovered from COVID-19.

The chain couples TRBV3-1 (or the pseudogene TRBV3-2) to TRBJ2-5; 10 bases align to TRBD1. Looked up from germline, CDR1 is LGHDT and CDR2 is YNNKEL (reference sequence). With 4 bases clipped from V and 5 bases from J, the junction kept 7 bases outside the gene matches. The CDR3 contains 15 residues. CDR3 in amino acids: CASSLRQGAGETQYF. The CDR3 DNA is TGTGCCAGCAGCCTACGACAGGGGGCAGGGGAGACCCAGTACTTC.

The gene calls are TRBV7-6 and TRBJ2-7; perhaps TRBD1 as D (5 bases). Between the trimmed V and J ends, which lost 6 bases and 3 bases, there was a span of 6 bases. The CDR3 runs 11 residues. Germline lookup yields CDR1 SGHVS and CDR2 FNYEAQ. The CDR3 nucleotides read TGTGCCAGCAGAGGGGACTACGAGCAGTACTTC. Translated: CASRGDYEQYF.

This clone was seen once. V and J are TRBV11-3 and TRBJ2-1, with 9 bases lining up with TRBD1. The V gene's germline CDR1 is SGHNT and CDR2 YENEEA. V shed 5 bases and J 4 bases; nucleotides not matched to a gene: 12. The CDR3 totals 17 residues. The CDR3 loop is CASSRTSDRGYYNEQFF. In DNA form, the CDR3 reads TGTGCCAGCAGCAGAACCTCGGACAGGGGATATTACAATGAGCAGTTCTTC.

The chain carries TRBV3-1 (or the pseudogene TRBV3-2) and TRBJ1-3; a weak D match, TRBD1 (5 bases). CDR3 length: 15 amino acids. Trimming took off 0 bases at V and 3 bases at J, with 9 bases between the two ends. Germline V gene sequence: CDR1 LGHDT, CDR2 YNNKEL (reference sequence). CDR3 nucleotides: TGTGCCAGCAGCCAAGATCCCACAGGTGGAAACACCATATATTTT. This gives the protein CASSQDPTGGNTIYF.

This chain joins TRBV29-1 and TRBJ2-3, with 10 bases that match TRBD2. The CDR3 is made up of 14 amino acids. The ends lost 4 bases at V and 6 bases at J; junction bases unmatched: 7. The germline V gene encodes CDR1 SQVTM and CDR2 ANQGSEA. The CDR3 DNA follows: TGCAGCGTTGTAACTCTAGCGGGAGTGGATACGCAGTATTTT. This sequence encodes CSVVTLAGVDTQYF.

This sequence joins TRBV27 and TRBJ2-7; 9 positions match TRBD1. This CDR3 comprises 15 residues. Germline CDR1 MNHEY, CDR2 SMNVEV (reference sequence). The J segment lost 3 bases and the V segment lost 3 bases, leaving 6 bases of the junction unmatched. The chain's CDR3 is CASSFRDREIYEQYF. The CDR3 DNA sequence: TGTGCCAGCAGTTTCCGGGACAGGGAAATCTACGAGCAGTACTTC.

This chain connects TRBV27 to TRBJ2-3; D might be TRBD2 (6 bases). This CDR3 is built from 13 residues. Trimming left V 8 bases short and J 3 bases short, with 12 bases between. Looked up from germline, CDR1 is MNHEY and CDR2 is SMNVEV (reference sequence). The CDR3 DNA is TGTGCCAGCCTTGGGGGGAGGACAGATACGCAGTATTTT. Residues: CASLGGRTDTQYF.

The chain joins TRBV7-8 to TRBJ2-2; 8 positions match TRBD1. V lost 4 bases, J lost 4 bases, and 2 bases stayed unmatched. Germline CDR1 SGHVS, CDR2 FQNEAQ. This CDR3 spans 14 amino acids. In DNA form, the CDR3 reads TGTGCCAGCAGCTCGCAGGGGGCCACCGGGGAGCTGTTTTTT. Translated, it gives CASSSQGATGELFF.

This clone was found once. The chain combines TRBV19 with TRBJ1-4; 7 nucleotides align to TRBD1. The V segment lost 5 bases and the J segment 2 bases; nucleotides outside the gene matches: 8. The CDR3 length is 16 residues. The germline CDR1 and CDR2 sequences are LNHDA and SQIVND (reference sequence). CDR3 residues: CASSPGQIVTNEKLFF. The DNA for the CDR3 is TGTGCCAGTAGTCCGGGACAGATTGTTACTAATGAAAAACTGTTTTTT.

The genes are TRBV3-1 (or the pseudogene TRBV3-2) and TRBJ1-2; D unresolved. Trimming removed 4 bases from V and 8 bases from J, with 20 bases in between. The CDR3 is made up of 15 amino acids. Germline V gene data show CDR1 as LGHDT and CDR2 as YNNKEL (reference sequence). The CDR3 region is CASSPTQEGRNGYTF. The CDR3 nucleotides are TGTGCCAGCAGCCCTACCCAGGAAGGCAGGAACGGCTACACCTTC.

The CDR3 is CASATGDRVYEQYF. CDR3 DNA: TGTGCCAGCGCGACCGGGGATCGGGTCTACGAGCAGTACTTC. The chain joins TRBV6-5 to TRBJ2-7; maybe TRBD2 (5 bases). Germline V CDR1 and CDR2: MNHEY, SVGAGI. The V end lost 8 bases, the J end lost 3 bases, and 17 bases lay between the germline ends. The CDR3 consists of 14 residues.

The rearrangement joins TRBV19 to TRBJ1-4, with a possible D match to TRBD1 (6 bases). The CDR3 runs 14 residues. The V gene lost 5 bases and the J gene lost 5 bases, with 12 bases spanning the gap. Per the germline V gene, CDR1 is LNHDA and CDR2 is SQIVND (reference sequence). The CDR3 reads CASSPIQGNEKLFF. CDR3 nucleotide sequence: TGTGCCAGTAGTCCCATACAGGGCAATGAAAAACTGTTTTTT. The whole variable domain, filled in from reference TRBV19 and TRBJ1-4, reads DGGITQSPKYLFRKEGQNVTLSCEQNLNHDAMYWYRQDPGQGLRLIYYSQIVNDFQKGDIAEGYSVSREKKESFPLTVTSAQKNPTAFYLCASSPIQGNEKLFFGSGTQLSVL.

The chain recombines TRBV11-2 with TRBJ1-2; TRBD1 agrees at 7 bases. This CDR3 has 13 residues. Germline assignment: CDR1 SGHAT and CDR2 FQNNGV. Losses at the gene ends were 3 bases for V and 7 bases for J; bases not matched to a gene: 5. CDR3 region: CASSFTGVAGYTF. Here the CDR3 DNA reads TGTGCCAGCAGCTTTACAGGGGTAGCTGGCTACACCTTC.

CDR3 amino acids: CASSEVLRSTDTQYF. The CDR3 coding sequence is TGTGCCAGCAGTGAAGTTTTGAGAAGCACAGATACGCAGTATTTT. This rearrangement joins TRBV2 to TRBJ2-3; D gene unclear. V was trimmed by 1 base and J by 0 bases, leaving 8 bases between them. CDR1 is SNHLY, CDR2 FYNNEI, per germline. The CDR3 sequence is 15 residues long.

The chain recombines TRBV7-3 with TRBJ2-7; no clear D gene. Per germline, CDR1 SGHTA and CDR2 FQGTGA. V gave up 5 bases and J gave up 6 bases, with 17 bases separating them. This CDR3 is 14 amino acids long. This chain's CDR3 is CASSPTGLASEQYF. CDR3 DNA sequence: TGTGCCAGCAGCCCCACGGGTCTTGCTAGCGAGCAGTACTTC.

The rearrangement uses TRBV19 and TRBJ2-7; 8 nucleotides line up with TRBD1. The germline CDR1 and CDR2 sequences are LNHDA and SQIVND (reference sequence). The CDR3 spans 15 residues. V shed 7 bases and J 2 bases; nucleotides not matched to a gene: 10. The CDR3 DNA follows: TGTGCCAGTACCGAGACAGGGGTGGGACCCTACGAGCAGTACTTC. This translates into CASTETGVGPYEQYF.

The chain is built from TRBV10-3 and TRBJ2-3; TRBD2 agrees at 13 bases. V lost 3 bases to trimming and J lost 0 bases; unmatched junction nucleotides: 12. Germline V gene data show CDR1 as ENHRY and CDR2 as SYGVKD. CDR3 length: 20 amino acids. This CDR3 is CAISDHSGTSGALSTDTQYF. The CDR3, as DNA: TGTGCCATCAGTGATCATTCGGGGACTAGCGGGGCATTGAGCACAGATACGCAGTATTTT.

The gene calls are TRBV4-1 and TRBJ1-2; no reliable D call. Germline CDR1 is MGHRA and CDR2 is YSYEKL. Trimming took off 1 base at V and 8 bases at J, with 17 bases between the two ends. This CDR3 has 15 amino acids. CDR3 in amino acids: CASSQVDPGSLGYTF. CDR3 coding DNA: TGCGCCAGCAGCCAAGTAGATCCAGGATCGCTCGGCTACACCTTC.

The chain joins TRBV7-2 to TRBJ1-1; 9 nucleotides line up with TRBD1. Trimming took 1 base from V and 4 from J; bases not matched to a gene: 7. CDR1 SGHTA and CDR2 FQGNSA come from the germline V gene. The CDR3 runs 16 residues. The CDR3 is CASSLEVGQGTTEAFF. CDR3 in DNA: TGTGCCAGCAGCTTAGAAGTCGGACAGGGGACCACTGAAGCTTTCTTT.

V gene TRBV9 combines with J gene TRBJ1-4; 7 bases are shared with TRBD1. The CDR3 spans 16 residues. CDR1 and CDR2 (germline): SGDLS, YYNGEE. With V trimmed by 0 bases and J by 10 bases, 12 bases remained unmatched. The CDR3 reads CASSVGDSTQGGKLFF. Written as DNA, the CDR3 is TGTGCCAGCAGCGTAGGGGACAGCACCCAGGGCGGAAAACTGTTTTTT.

This chain connects TRBV7-2 to TRBJ2-7, with 7 bases fitting TRBD2. The germline gives CDR1 SGHTA, CDR2 FQGNSA. CDR3 length: 15 amino acids. V lost 5 bases to trimming and J lost 2 bases; unmatched junction nucleotides: 9. The CDR3 spells CASSQEPSGTYEQYF. In nucleotides, the CDR3 is TGTGCCAGCAGCCAAGAGCCTAGCGGCACCTACGAGCAGTACTTC.